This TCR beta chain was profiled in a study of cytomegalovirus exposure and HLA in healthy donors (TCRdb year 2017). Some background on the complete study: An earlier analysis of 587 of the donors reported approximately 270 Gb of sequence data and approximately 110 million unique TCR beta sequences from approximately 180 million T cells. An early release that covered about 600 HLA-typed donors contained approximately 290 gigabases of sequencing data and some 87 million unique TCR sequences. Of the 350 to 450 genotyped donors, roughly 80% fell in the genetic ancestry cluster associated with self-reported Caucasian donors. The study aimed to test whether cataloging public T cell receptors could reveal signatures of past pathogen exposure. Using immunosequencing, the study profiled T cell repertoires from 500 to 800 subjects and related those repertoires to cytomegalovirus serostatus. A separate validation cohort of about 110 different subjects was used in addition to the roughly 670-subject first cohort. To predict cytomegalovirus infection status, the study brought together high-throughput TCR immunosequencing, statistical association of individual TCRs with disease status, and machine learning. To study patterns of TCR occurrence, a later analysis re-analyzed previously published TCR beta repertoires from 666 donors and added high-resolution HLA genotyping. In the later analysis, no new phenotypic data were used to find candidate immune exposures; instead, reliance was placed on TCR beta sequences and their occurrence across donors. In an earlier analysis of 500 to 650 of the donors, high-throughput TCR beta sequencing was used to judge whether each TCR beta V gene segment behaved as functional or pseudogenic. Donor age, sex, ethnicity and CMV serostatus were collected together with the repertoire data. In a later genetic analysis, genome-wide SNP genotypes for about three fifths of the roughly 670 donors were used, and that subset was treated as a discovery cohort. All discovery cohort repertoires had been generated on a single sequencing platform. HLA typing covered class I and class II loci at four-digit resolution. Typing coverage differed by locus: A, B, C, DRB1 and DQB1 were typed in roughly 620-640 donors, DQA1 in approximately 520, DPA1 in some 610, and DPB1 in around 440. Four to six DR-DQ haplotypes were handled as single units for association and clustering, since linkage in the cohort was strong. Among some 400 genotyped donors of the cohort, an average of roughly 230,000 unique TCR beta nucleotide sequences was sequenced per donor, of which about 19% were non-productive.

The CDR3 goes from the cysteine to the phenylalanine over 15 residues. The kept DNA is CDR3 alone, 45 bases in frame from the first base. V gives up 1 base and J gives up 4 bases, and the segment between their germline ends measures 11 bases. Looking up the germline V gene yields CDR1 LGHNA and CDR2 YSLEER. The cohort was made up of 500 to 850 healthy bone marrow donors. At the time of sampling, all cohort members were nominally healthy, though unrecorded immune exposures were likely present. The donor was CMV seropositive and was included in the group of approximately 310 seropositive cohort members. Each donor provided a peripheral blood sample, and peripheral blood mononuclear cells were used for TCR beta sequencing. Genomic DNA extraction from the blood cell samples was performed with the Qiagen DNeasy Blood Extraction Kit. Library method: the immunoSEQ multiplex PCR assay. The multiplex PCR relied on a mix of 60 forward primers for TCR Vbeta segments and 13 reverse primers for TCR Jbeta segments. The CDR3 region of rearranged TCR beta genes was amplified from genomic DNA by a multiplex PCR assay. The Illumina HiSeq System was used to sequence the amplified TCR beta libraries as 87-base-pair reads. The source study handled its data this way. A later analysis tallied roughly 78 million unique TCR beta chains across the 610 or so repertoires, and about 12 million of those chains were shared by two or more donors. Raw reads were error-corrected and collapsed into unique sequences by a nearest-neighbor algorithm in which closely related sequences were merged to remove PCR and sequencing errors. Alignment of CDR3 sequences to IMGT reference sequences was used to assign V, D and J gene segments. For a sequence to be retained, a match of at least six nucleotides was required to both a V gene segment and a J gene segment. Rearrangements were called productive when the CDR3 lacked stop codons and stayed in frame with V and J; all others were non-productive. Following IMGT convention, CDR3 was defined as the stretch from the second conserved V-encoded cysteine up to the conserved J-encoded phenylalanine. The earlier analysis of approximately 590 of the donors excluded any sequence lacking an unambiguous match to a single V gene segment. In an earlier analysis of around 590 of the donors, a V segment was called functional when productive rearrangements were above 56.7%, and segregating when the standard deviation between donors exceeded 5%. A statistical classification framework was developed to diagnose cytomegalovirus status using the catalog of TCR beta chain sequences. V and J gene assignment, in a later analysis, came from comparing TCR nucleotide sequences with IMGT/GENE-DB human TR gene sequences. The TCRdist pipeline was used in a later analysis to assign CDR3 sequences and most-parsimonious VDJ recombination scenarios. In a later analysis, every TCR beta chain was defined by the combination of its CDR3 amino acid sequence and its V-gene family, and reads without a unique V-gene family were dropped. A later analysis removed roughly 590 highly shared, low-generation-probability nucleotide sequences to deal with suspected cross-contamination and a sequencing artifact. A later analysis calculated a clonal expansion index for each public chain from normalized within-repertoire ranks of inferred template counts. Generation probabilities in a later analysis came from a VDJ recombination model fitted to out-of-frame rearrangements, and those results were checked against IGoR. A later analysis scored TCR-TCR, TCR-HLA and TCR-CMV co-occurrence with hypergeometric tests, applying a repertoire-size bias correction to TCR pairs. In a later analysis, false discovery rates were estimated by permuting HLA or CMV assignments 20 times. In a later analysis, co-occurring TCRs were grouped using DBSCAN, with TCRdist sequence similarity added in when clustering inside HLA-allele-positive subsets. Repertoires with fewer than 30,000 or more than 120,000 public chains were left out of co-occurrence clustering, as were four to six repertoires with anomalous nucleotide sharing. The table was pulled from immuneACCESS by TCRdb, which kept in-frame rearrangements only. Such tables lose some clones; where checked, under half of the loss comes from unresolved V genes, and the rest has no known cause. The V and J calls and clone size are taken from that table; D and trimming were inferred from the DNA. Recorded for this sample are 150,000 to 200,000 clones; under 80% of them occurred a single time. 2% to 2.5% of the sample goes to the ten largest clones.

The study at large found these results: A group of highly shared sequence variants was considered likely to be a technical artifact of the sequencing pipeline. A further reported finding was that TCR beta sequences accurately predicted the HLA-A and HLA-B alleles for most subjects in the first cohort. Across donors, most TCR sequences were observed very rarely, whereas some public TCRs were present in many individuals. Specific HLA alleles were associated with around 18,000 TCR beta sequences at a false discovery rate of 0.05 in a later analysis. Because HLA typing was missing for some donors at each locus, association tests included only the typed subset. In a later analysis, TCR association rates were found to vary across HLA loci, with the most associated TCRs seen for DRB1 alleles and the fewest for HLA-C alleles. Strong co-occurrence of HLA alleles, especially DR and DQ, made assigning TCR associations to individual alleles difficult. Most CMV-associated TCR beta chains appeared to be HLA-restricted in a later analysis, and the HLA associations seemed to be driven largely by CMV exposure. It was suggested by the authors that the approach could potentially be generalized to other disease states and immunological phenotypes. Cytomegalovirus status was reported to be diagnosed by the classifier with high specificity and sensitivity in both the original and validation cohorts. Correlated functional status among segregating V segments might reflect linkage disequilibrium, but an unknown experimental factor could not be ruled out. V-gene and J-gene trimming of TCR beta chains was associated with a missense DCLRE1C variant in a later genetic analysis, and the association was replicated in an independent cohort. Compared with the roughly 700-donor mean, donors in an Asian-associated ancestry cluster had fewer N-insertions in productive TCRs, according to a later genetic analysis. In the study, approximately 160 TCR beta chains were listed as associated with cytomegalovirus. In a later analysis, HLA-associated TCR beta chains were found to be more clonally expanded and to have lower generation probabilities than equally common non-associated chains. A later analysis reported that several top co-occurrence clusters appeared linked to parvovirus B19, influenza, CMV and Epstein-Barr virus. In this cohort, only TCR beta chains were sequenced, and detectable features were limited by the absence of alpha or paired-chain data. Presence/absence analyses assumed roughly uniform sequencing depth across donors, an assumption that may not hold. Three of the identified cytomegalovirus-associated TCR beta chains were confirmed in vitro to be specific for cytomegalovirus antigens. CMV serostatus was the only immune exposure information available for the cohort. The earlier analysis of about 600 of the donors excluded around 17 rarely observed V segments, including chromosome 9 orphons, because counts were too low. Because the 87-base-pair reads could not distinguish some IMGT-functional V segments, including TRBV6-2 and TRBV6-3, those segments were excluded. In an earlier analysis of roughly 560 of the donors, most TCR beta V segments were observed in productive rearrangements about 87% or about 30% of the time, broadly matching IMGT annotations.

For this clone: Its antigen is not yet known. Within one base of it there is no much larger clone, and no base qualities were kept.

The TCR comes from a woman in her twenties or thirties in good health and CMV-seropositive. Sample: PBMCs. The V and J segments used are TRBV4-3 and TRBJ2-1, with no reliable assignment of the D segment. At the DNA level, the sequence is TGCGCCAGCAGCCAAGGGGCAGTCCTTTACAATGAGCAGTTCTTC. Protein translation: CASSQGAVLYNEQFF.